The 21 T cell receptor beta chains below all came from one sample that was sequenced in a study of blood T cells in healthy people across ages. Primers used in a second PCR of about 6 to 11 cycles were a sample-barcoded 5' primer and a J-beta primer mix. TCRdb reanalysed the 5' RACE reads using MiXCR and keeps one entry per CDR3 protein. The repertoire holds hundreds of thousands of distinct CDR3 sequences, with approximately 49% as singletons. The material sequenced was blood. These receptors were collected from a woman aged 55 to 70 in good health.

The chain links TRBV2 to TRBJ1-2; D call uncertain. Deletions cut 5 bases from V and 3 bases from J, with 10 bases between. The CDR3 is made up of 13 amino acids. Germline V gene data show CDR1 as SNHLY and CDR2 as FYNNEI. CDR3 sequence reads: CASSSAGYYGYTF. CDR3 DNA sequence: TGTGCCAGCAGTAGCGCAGGATACTATGGCTACACCTTC.

This chain joins TRBV20-1 and TRBJ2-4; tentatively, D is TRBD2 (6 bases). The CDR3 is 13 residues long. Germline CDR1 and CDR2: DFQATT and SNEGSKA (reference sequence). V was clipped by 6 bases and J by 13 bases, with 22 bases between them. CDR3 sequence: CSALGGRMYGQYF. The CDR3 DNA reads TGCAGTGCGCTCGGGGGACGGATGTACGGGCAGTACTTC.

This clonotype showed up just once. The rearrangement joins TRBV7-8 to TRBJ2-1; D may be TRBD1 (5 bases). The CDR3 runs 15 residues. CDR1 and CDR2 (germline): SGHVS, FQNEAQ. V lost 1 base to trimming and J lost 8 bases, with 15 bases between them. CDR3 sequence: CASSLVSQGTHEQFF. CDR3 DNA sequence: TGTGCCAGCAGCTTAGTGTCTCAGGGTACCCATGAGCAGTTCTTC.

The rearrangement links TRBV4-3 to TRBJ1-6; 7 bases align to TRBD1. The V gene end was trimmed by 0 bases and the J gene end by 7 bases; junction bases not matched to a gene: 6. CDR3 length equals 16 residues. CDR1 and CDR2 (germline): LGHNA, YSLEER. CDR3 DNA: TGCGCCAGCAGCCAAGAGAAAGGGGGCGAGAATTCACCCCTCCACTTT. Its translation: CASSQEKGGENSPLHF.

The chain uses TRBV5-1 and TRBJ2-6; D uncertain. V lost 2 bases and J 1 base, leaving 7 bases between the germline ends. The CDR3 is 15 residues long. CDR1 SGHRS and CDR2 YFSETQ come from the germline V gene. The CDR3 DNA is TGCGCCAGCAGCTTTGTCCTGTCTGGGGCCAACGTCCTGACTTTC. Translated: CASSFVLSGANVLTF.

J is TRBJ2-1 and V is TRBV6-2 or TRBV6-3, with 14 bases fitting TRBD2. After removal of 5 bases from V and 1 base from J, the junction contained 1 base not matched to a gene. The germline V gene encodes CDR1 MNHEY and CDR2 SVGEGT. The CDR3 loop spans 16 amino acids. CDR3 loop: CASSGTSGRSYNEQFF. The CDR3 region has the DNA TGTGCCAGCAGTGGGACTAGCGGGAGATCCTACAATGAGCAGTTCTTC.

The rearrangement joins TRBV20-1 to TRBJ2-4; D perhaps matches TRBD2 (6 bases). The J call may not be correct, given that the DNA end is closer to TRBJ2-7. CDR1 DFQATT and CDR2 SNEGSKA come from the germline V gene (reference sequence). The CDR3 has 14 residues. CDR3 sequence reads: CSVTRRDLTYEQYF. The CDR3 bases are TGCAGTGTGACCCGTCGGGACTTGACCTACGAGCAGTACTTC.

The rearrangement uses TRBV9 and TRBJ2-3; maybe TRBD1 (5 bases). Germline CDR1 reads SGDLS; CDR2 reads YYNGEE. V dropped 4 bases and J dropped 2 bases, with 11 bases sitting between them. There are 14 residues in the CDR3. CDR3 protein: CASSLWGVTDTQYF. CDR3 in DNA: TGTGCCAGCAGCCTCTGGGGCGTCACAGATACGCAGTATTTT.

The chain recombines TRBV5-6 with TRBJ1-1; D is uncertain. The ends were cut back, 2 bases at V and 8 bases at J, with 13 bases in the middle. Germline V lookup: CDR1 SGHDT, CDR2 YYEEEE. The length of the CDR3 is 13 residues. CDR3 sequence (DNA): TGTGCCAGCAGCTTAGTTGTGTCAGACGAAGCTTTCTTT. This translates into CASSLVVSDEAFF. Looking up the rest from reference TRBV5-6 and TRBJ1-1 gives the full variable domain: DAGVTQSPTHLIKTRGQQVTLRCSPKSGHDTVSWYQQALGQGPQFIFQYYEEEERQRGNFPDRFSGHQFPNYSSELNVNALLLGDSALYLCASSLVVSDEAFFGQGTRLTVV.

This rearrangement joins TRBV18 to TRBJ1-1; 7 positions match TRBD1. The CDR3 is 15 residues long. V shed 1 base and J 4 bases; nucleotides not matched to a gene: 6. Germline values: CDR1 KGHSH, CDR2 LQKENI. The CDR3 loop is CASSPLGQDFTEAFF. CDR3 nucleotide sequence: TGTGCCAGCTCACCACTAGGACAGGACTTCACTGAAGCTTTCTTT.

The chain uses TRBV7-2 and TRBJ1-5; tentatively, D is TRBD1 (6 bases). V shed 4 bases and J shed 5 bases, with 12 bases lying between them. This CDR3 has 14 residues. Germline V gene lookup returns CDR1 SGHTA and CDR2 FQGNSA. The CDR3 is CASSSQGNDQPQHF. The CDR3 DNA reads as TGTGCCAGCAGCTCCCAGGGGAACGATCAGCCCCAGCATTTT.

This clonotype was observed a few times. The chain recombines TRBV5-1 with TRBJ2-1; possible D gene TRBD1, 6 bases. CDR1 SGHRS and CDR2 YFSETQ come from the germline V gene. With 4 bases removed from V and 5 bases from J, the gap between germline ends came to 16 bases. The CDR3 is 15 amino acids. This chain's CDR3 is CASSKQGPLDNEQFF. The CDR3 coding sequence is TGCGCCAGCAGCAAGCAGGGGCCATTGGACAATGAGCAGTTCTTC.

This clonotype appeared a few times. V is TRBV29-1 and J is TRBJ2-1; D remains ambiguous. V lost 4 bases and J lost 0, with 10 bases in between. The CDR3 runs 14 residues. Germline CDR1 reads SQVTM; CDR2 reads ANQGSEA. The CDR3 nucleotides read TGCAGCGTTGTCCGATTTAGCTCCTACAATGAGCAGTTCTTC. Translating it yields CSVVRFSSYNEQFF.

The rearrangement uses TRBV5-6 and TRBJ2-1; 10 bases align to TRBD2. The V segment lost 4 bases and the J segment 1 base; nucleotides outside the gene matches: 5. The CDR3 contains 16 residues. CDR1 is SGHDT and CDR2 is YYEEEE in the germline V gene. DNA of the CDR3: TGTGCCAGCAGCCCACAACTAGCGGGATCCTACAATGAGCAGTTCTTC. Protein: CASSPQLAGSYNEQFF.

The gene calls are TRBV27 and TRBJ2-7, with 8 bases fitting TRBD2. Looked up from germline, CDR1 is MNHEY and CDR2 is SMNVEV (reference sequence). V dropped 3 bases and J dropped 7; count of bases not matched to a gene: 8. This CDR3 is built from 14 residues. Here the CDR3 DNA reads TGTGCCAGCAGTTTCGGCGGGAGGCAGGGTGAGCAGTACTTC. Amino acids: CASSFGGRQGEQYF.

This clonotype was counted many times. This sequence joins TRBV7-9 and TRBJ2-5, with 7 nucleotides matching TRBD2. CDR1 and CDR2 (germline): SEHNR, FQNEAQ (reference sequence). The CDR3 is 15 residues long. Trimming took 1 base from V and 5 from J; bases not matched to a gene: 7. The CDR3 DNA reads as TGTGCCAGCAGCTTAGTATCGGGAGGTGACGAGACCCAGTACTTC. Translation: CASSLVSGGDETQYF.

Comment on this clonotype: An end of the junction differs from the germline gene, which may be a read error. This chain uses TRBV20-1 with TRBJ1-4; D might be TRBD1 (5 bases). The CDR3 runs 16 residues. Germline CDR1 DFQATT, CDR2 SNEGSKA (reference sequence). CDR3 amino acids: CSARESRQPANEELFF. CDR3 sequence (DNA): TGCAGTGCTAGAGAGTCGAGACAGCCAGCTAATGAAGAACTGTTTTTT.

This chain connects TRBV7-2 to TRBJ2-7, with D possibly being TRBD1 (5 bases). V dropped 5 bases and J dropped 2 bases, with 13 bases sitting between them. The germline V gene encodes CDR1 SGHTA and CDR2 FQGNSA. This CDR3 is built from 14 residues. The CDR3 is CASSRQGLAYEQYF. CDR3 bases: TGTGCCAGCAGCAGGCAGGGCCTCGCCTACGAGCAGTACTTC.

This clonotype occurred a few times. The CDR3 sequence is CASSPLARASDYEQYF. CDR3 sequence (DNA): TGTGCCAGCAGCCCCTTAGCCCGGGCGTCCGATTACGAGCAGTACTTC. The chain joins TRBV11-2 to TRBJ2-7; D remains unclear. Trimming cost V 5 bases and J 4 bases, with 21 bases left between them. Looked up from germline, CDR1 is SGHAT and CDR2 is FQNNGV. The CDR3 covers 16 residues.

This chain links TRBV4-3 with TRBJ1-5; D is unclear. The CDR3 sequence is 15 residues long. CDR1 is LGHNA, CDR2 YSLEER, per germline. Trimming took off 1 base at V and 7 bases at J, with 14 bases between the two ends. The CDR3 sequence: CASSQGTGLDQPQHF. The CDR3 nucleotides are TGCGCCAGCAGCCAAGGGACTGGGCTCGACCAGCCCCAGCATTTT.

The gene calls are TRBV7-3 and TRBJ2-3, with a tentative D call TRBD2 (5 bases). The ends were cut back, 1 base at V and 2 bases at J, with 22 bases in the middle. CDR3 length: 19 amino acids. Germline-derived CDR1 and CDR2 are SGHTA and FQGTGA. The CDR3 coding sequence is TGTGCCAGCAGCTTAAGTATTAGAGGCGGAGGAGTCCACACAGATACGCAGTATTTT. Translated: CASSLSIRGGGVHTDTQYF. The full variable domain, in which reference TRBV7-3 and TRBJ2-3 provide the parts outside the CDR3, is GAGVSQTPSNKVTEKGKYVELRCDPISGHTALYWYRQSLGQGPEFLIYFQGTGAADDSGLPNDRFFAVRPEGSVSTLKIQRTERGDSAVYLCASSLSIRGGGVHTDTQYFGPGTRLTVL.